The 28 T cell receptor beta chains reported below all come from one sample, sequenced in a study of read filtering for tumor transcriptome and immune sequencing. The library was built from 400 ng RNA with molecular barcoded adaptors for alpha/delta and beta/gamma chains. Each CDR3 protein is one row after TCRdb ran MiXCR on the reads. The sample lists some 62,000 distinct CDR3 sequences, approximately 15% occurring once. The material sequenced was a population of CD138-negative cells sorted from bone marrow. Receptors originate from a donor at least 40 years old with multiple myeloma.

The table lists this clonotype with many counts. V usage is TRBV28 and J usage is TRBJ2-1, with 11 bases lining up with TRBD2. Per the germline V gene, CDR1 is MDHEN and CDR2 is SYDVKM. J gave up 7 bases and V 7 bases, and 9 bases lay outside the gene matches. The CDR3 is 15 residues long. CDR3 nucleotide sequence: TGTGCCAGCACCGAAACTAGCGGGAGTTGGAATGAGCAGTTCTTC. Translated: CASTETSGSWNEQFF. Using reference TRBV28 and TRBJ2-1 for the parts outside the CDR3, the full variable domain is DVKVTQSSRYLVKRTGEKVFLECVQDMDHENMFWYRQDPGLGLRLIYFSYDVKMKEKGDIPEGYSVSREKKERFSLILESASTNQTSMYLCASTETSGSWNEQFFGPGTRLTVL.

This clonotype was recorded at least ten times. The rearrangement uses TRBV28 and TRBJ2-7; 7 bases agree with TRBD2. The CDR3 runs to 14 residues. V lost 7 bases and J lost 8; bases outside the gene matches: 14. Germline assignment: CDR1 MDHEN and CDR2 SYDVKM. The CDR3 DNA follows: TGTGCCAGCACCGTGGACGGGACCGGGAGGAAGCAGTACTTC. Protein: CASTVDGTGRKQYF.

This clonotype was detected many times. J is TRBJ2-2 and V is TRBV12-5, with 8 nucleotides matching TRBD1. There are 16 residues in the CDR3. The junction had 13 bases not matched to a gene; V was cut back by 5 bases and J by 8 bases. CDR1 is LGHNT and CDR2 is FRNRAP in the germline V gene. In nucleotides, the CDR3 is TGTGCTAGTGGTACCCAGGGGGCGGATTTCTCAGGGGAGCTGTTTTTT. Translation gives CASGTQGADFSGELFF.

This clonotype was counted at least ten times. This chain links TRBV21-1 with TRBJ2-5; the table's TRBD1 call for D was not verified on the DNA. TRBV21-1 is labeled a pseudogene. The CDR3 is made up of 17 amino acids. The CDR3 DNA is TGTGCCAGCAGCAAACTACCTTCCTTGGGACAGAAAGAGACCCAGTACTTC. It codes for CASSKLPSLGQKETQYF.

This clonotype was seen repeatedly, ten times or more. Its ends do not fully match the called genes, so a read error is possible. V and J are TRBV7-2 and TRBJ2-1; no clear D. Germline lookup yields CDR1 SGHTA and CDR2 FQGNSA. This CDR3 comprises 14 residues. The CDR3 DNA sequence: TGTGCCAGCAGCTTAGGTCCCTCCAACAATGAGCAGTTCTTC. It translates to CASSLGPSNNEQFF.

This clonotype was observed many times. The chain couples TRBV6-5 to TRBJ1-1, with D possibly TRBD1 on 6 matching bases. V was trimmed by 5 bases and J by 5 bases, leaving 15 bases between them. CDR3 length: 14 residues. Looked up from germline, CDR1 is MNHEY and CDR2 is SVGAGI. The CDR3 reads CASSRGGGWTEAFF. Here the CDR3 DNA reads TGTGCCAGCAGTAGGGGGGGGGGTTGGACTGAAGCTTTCTTT.

This clonotype was recorded at least ten times. The CDR3 coding sequence is TGTGCCAGCAGTACCCGTTGGGCGGGAGGGGGTGAGCAGTTCTTC. Translated, it gives CASSTRWAGGGEQFF. The chain combines TRBV28 with TRBJ2-1, with TRBD2 matching 9 bases. Per germline, CDR1 MDHEN and CDR2 SYDVKM. V was pared by 5 bases and J by 9 bases, with 11 bases of the junction left unmatched. The length of the CDR3 is 15 residues.

At least ten counts were recorded for this clonotype. This chain uses TRBV5-1 with TRBJ2-7; D is unresolved. Looked up from germline, CDR1 is SGHRS and CDR2 is YFSETQ. Trimming shortened V by 2 bases and J by 0 bases, and 9 bases separated the two germline ends. This CDR3 is built from 14 residues. CDR3 sequence: CASSFDLTSYEQYF. CDR3 bases: TGCGCCAGCAGCTTCGACTTAACCTCCTACGAGCAGTACTTC.

In its sample, this clonotype was seen a few times. The rearrangement joins TRBV9 to TRBJ2-1, with a possible D match to TRBD1 (6 bases). Trimming pared 1 base from V and 8 bases from J, leaving 10 bases between. The CDR3 length is 13 residues. The germline CDR1 and CDR2 sequences are SGDLS and YYNGEE. The CDR3 coding sequence is TGTGCCAGCAGCGTATACAGGGTGGATGAGCAGTTCTTC. As protein: CASSVYRVDEQFF. The whole variable domain, filled in from reference TRBV9 and TRBJ2-1, reads DSGVTQTPKHLITATGQRVTLRCSPRSGDLSVYWYQQSLDQGLQFLIQYYNGEERAKGNILERFSAQQFPDLHSELNLSSLELGDSALYFCASSVYRVDEQFFGPGTRLTVL.

There are a few counts of this clonotype. A single base separates this from a much larger clone, so it may be a read error. The chain uses TRBV5-1 and TRBJ2-7, with 7 bases lining up with TRBD1. Germline V lookup: CDR1 SGHRS, CDR2 YFSETQ. J lost 3 bases, V lost 10 bases, and 10 bases had no gene match. The length of the CDR3 is 13 residues. The chain's CDR3 is CAGGETGIYEQYF. The DNA of the CDR3 is TGCGCCGGCGGCGAGACAGGGATCTACGAGCAGTACTTC.

This clonotype showed up many times. The chain combines TRBV29-1 with TRBJ2-1; 8 nucleotides line up with TRBD2. V was clipped by 5 bases and J by 3 bases; unmatched bases: 3. CDR1 and CDR2 from the germline V gene are SQVTM and ANQGSEA. This CDR3 comprises 13 residues. The CDR3: CSVTSGLYNEQFF. CDR3 nucleotide sequence: TGCAGCGTTACTAGCGGCCTCTACAATGAGCAGTTCTTC.

This clonotype appeared many times. One end of the junction varies from germline; a read error may be responsible. This chain connects TRBV4-1 to TRBJ2-7; 9 bases are a match to TRBD1. Germline V gene sequence: CDR1 MGHRA, CDR2 YSYEKL. The length of the CDR3 is 14 residues. CDR3 region: CASSQRTGAGEQYF. The CDR3 region has the DNA TGTGCCAGCAGCCAGAGGACAGGGGCTGGAGAGCAGTACTTC.

As to this clonotype: A read error may be the cause here, since a much bigger clone is one base away. The V gene is TRBV7-2, the J gene TRBJ2-3; TRBD2 matches at 8 bases. The CDR3 sequence is 16 residues long. Per germline, CDR1 SGHTA and CDR2 FQGNSA. The CDR3: CASSLSLAVSTETQYF. Here the CDR3 DNA reads TGTGCCAGCAGCTTGTCACTAGCGGTTAGCACAGAGACGCAGTATTTT. Full variable domain (missing parts from reference TRBV7-2 and TRBJ2-3): GAGVSQSPSNKVTEKGKDVELRCDPISGHTALYWYRQSLGQGLEFLIYFQGNSAPDKSGLPSDRFSAERTGGSVSTLTIQRTQQEDSAVYLCASSLSLAVSTETQYFGPGTRLTVL.

The sample holds many counts of this clonotype. The chain has TRBV7-6 and TRBJ2-7; 9 bases fit TRBD1. V gave up 5 bases and J gave up 5 bases; unmatched junction bases: 10. The CDR3 runs 15 residues. Germline values: CDR1 SGHVS, CDR2 FNYEAQ. The CDR3 DNA follows: TGTGCCAGCAGCGCCTACCTGGGACAGGGCCACGAGCAGTACTTC. Its protein product is CASSAYLGQGHEQYF.

This clonotype was recorded many times. This rearrangement joins TRBV18 to TRBJ1-1, with D possibly being TRBD1 (5 bases). Germline V gene data show CDR1 as KGHSH and CDR2 as LQKENI. The germline V and J ends were trimmed by 6 bases and 5 bases, with 19 bases remaining between them. The CDR3 contains 15 residues. The CDR3 here is CASSQSGTTGTEAFF. CDR3 DNA sequence: TGTGCCAGCTCTCAGTCAGGGACGACGGGGACTGAAGCTTTCTTT.

This clonotype was seen a few times. A much larger clone sits a single nucleotide away, making a read error possible. The V gene is TRBV12-3 or TRBV12-4, the J gene TRBJ2-3; 9 positions match TRBD2. Losses at the gene ends were 9 bases for V and 6 bases for J; bases not matched to a gene: 7. The CDR3 loop spans 13 amino acids. The CDR3 protein is CASCSGSLDTQYF. DNA for the CDR3: TGTGCCAGTTGTAGCGGGAGTTTGGATACGCAGTATTTT.

There are a few counts of this clonotype. This chain links TRBV24-1 with TRBJ2-2; 15 positions match TRBD2. Germline trimming cut 0 bases from V and 0 bases from J; bases unmatched to any gene: 4. Germline V gene data show CDR1 as KGHDR and CDR2 as SFDVKD. This CDR3 comprises 20 residues. This CDR3 reads CATSDLQGLAGGANTGELFF. CDR3 coding DNA: TGTGCCACCAGTGATTTGCAGGGACTAGCGGGAGGCGCGAACACCGGGGAGCTGTTTTTT.

The rearrangement joins TRBV29-1 to TRBJ2-3; D is perhaps TRBD2 (5 bases). Germline assignment: CDR1 SQVTM and CDR2 ANQGSEA. This CDR3 comprises 10 residues. V was shortened by 5 bases and J by 8 bases, with 8 bases between the two germline ends. CDR3 protein: CSVPSGTQYF. The DNA for the CDR3 is TGCAGCGTTCCAAGCGGTACGCAGTATTTT.

This clonotype showed up just a few times. The V call is TRBV12-3 or TRBV12-4, the J call TRBJ2-7; 8 positions match TRBD1. There are 14 residues in the CDR3. V trimming: 5 bases; J trimming: 1 base; junction bases outside the gene matches: 4. CDR3 coding DNA: TGTGCCAGCAGTCCTCAGGGGGCGTCCTACGAGCAGTACTTC. Its protein is CASSPQGASYEQYF.

This clonotype was counted at least ten times. This sequence joins TRBV20-1 and TRBJ1-2, with a possible D match to TRBD1 (6 bases). The germline V and J ends were trimmed by 1 base and 4 bases, with 13 bases remaining between them. CDR1 and CDR2 from the germline V gene are DFQATT and SNEGSKA (reference sequence). The CDR3 has 14 residues. Here the CDR3 DNA reads TGCAGTGCTAGAGGCCGACAGGTCGGCTATGGCTACACCTTC. This encodes CSARGRQVGYGYTF.

In this sample, this clonotype turned up many times. This chain joins TRBV4-3 and TRBJ2-3, with D perhaps matching TRBD2 (6 bases). Trimming stripped 5 bases from V and 4 bases from J, with 13 bases between. The CDR3 runs 14 residues. Germline V gene data show CDR1 as LGHNA and CDR2 as YSLEER. DNA of the CDR3: TGCGCCAGCAGCTCCAGCCTAGCGCCAGATACGCAGTATTTT. Its protein product is CASSSSLAPDTQYF.

This clonotype was seen only a few times. A read error may be the cause here, since a much bigger clone is one base away. The chain couples TRBV5-1 to TRBJ1-5; no firm D call. Germline CDR1 is SGHRS and CDR2 is YFSETQ. The germline V and J ends were trimmed by 0 bases and 1 base, with 8 bases remaining between them. The CDR3 extends over 15 amino acids. DNA for the CDR3: TGCGCCAGCAGCTTGGGCGGTCCCAGCAATCAGCCCCAGCATTTT. Amino acids: CASSLGGPSNQPQHF.

The chain joins TRBV5-1 to TRBJ2-7; D might be TRBD1 (6 bases). V was trimmed by 4 bases and J by 5 bases, leaving 16 bases between them. From germline, CDR1 is SGHRS and CDR2 YFSETQ. This CDR3 comprises 14 residues. The CDR3 protein is CASSDTGNRNEQYF. In DNA, the CDR3 is TGCGCCAGCAGCGACACAGGGAATAGAAACGAGCAGTACTTC.

Comments on this clonotype: A junction end diverges from the germline sequence, so it may reflect a read error. The chain carries TRBV28 and TRBJ1-1; tentatively, D is TRBD1 (6 bases). The CDR3 loop spans 18 amino acids. Germline assignment: CDR1 MDHEN and CDR2 SYDVKM. The CDR3 nucleotides read TGTGCCAGCAGTTTTTCACAGGGAATGGGGTCGTTGAACACTGAAGTTTTCTTT. Encoded protein: CASSFSQGMGSLNTEVFF.

With respect to this clonotype: A much bigger clone sits one base away, suggesting this may be a read error. J is TRBJ2-1 and V is TRBV5-1; D perhaps matches TRBD2 (6 bases). This CDR3 region has 12 residues. Germline CDR1 is SGHRS and CDR2 is YFSETQ. CDR3 in DNA: TGCGCCAGCAGCTGGGACGGGGGTGAGCGGTTCTTC. Translation: CASSWDGGERFF.

This clonotype was seen many times. The chain employs TRBV15 and TRBJ2-1; D not certain. CDR1 and CDR2 (germline): LNHNV, YYDKDF (reference sequence). The germline V and J ends were trimmed by 8 bases and 6 bases, with 17 bases remaining between them. CDR3 length equals 14 residues. This CDR3 reads CATSRSMELNEQFF. CDR3 nucleotide sequence: TGTGCCACCTCGCGCAGCATGGAACTCAATGAGCAGTTCTTC. The variable domain in full, completed from reference TRBV15 and TRBJ2-1, reads DAMVIQNPRYQVTQFGKPVTLSCSQTLNHNVMYWYQQKSSQAPKLLFHYYDKDFNNEADTPDNFQSRRPNTSFCFLDIRSPGLGDTAMYLCATSRSMELNEQFFGPGTRLTVL.

Concerning this clonotype: The conserved closing phenylalanine or tryptophan is absent in this CDR3, likely reflecting a read error. The V gene is TRBV18, the J gene TRBJ2-5, with D perhaps matching TRBD2 (6 bases). The CDR3 contains 15 residues. Trimming pared 3 bases from V and 5 bases from J, leaving 16 bases between. The germline gives CDR1 KGHSH, CDR2 LQKENI. Written as DNA, the CDR3 is TGTGCCAGCTCACCGTTGTCGGGAGCTCTTGAGACCCAGTACCTC. This translates into CASSPLSGALETQYL.

Many counts were recorded for this clonotype. The rearrangement uses TRBV29-1 and TRBJ2-1; D remains ambiguous. The CDR3 runs 14 residues. CDR1 and CDR2 from the germline V gene are SQVTM and ANQGSEA. With 1 base removed from V and 4 bases from J, the gap between germline ends came to 11 bases. The DNA of the CDR3 is TGCAGCGTTGAAGGAATCCAGGTGTACAATGAGCAGTTCTTC. Residues: CSVEGIQVYNEQFF.